This T cell receptor (beta chain) was sequenced during a study of cytomegalovirus exposure and HLA in healthy donors. The CDR3 contains 12 residues. Germline V gene sequence: CDR1 SEHNR, CDR2 FQNEAQ (reference sequence). The V end was cut by 0 bases, the J end by 5 bases, with 4 bases between. Donors were ostensibly healthy at sampling, although undocumented immune exposures were probable. PCR used 60 Vbeta primers and 13 Jbeta primers. Source study methods: Counted up in a later analysis, unique TCR beta chains came to around 80 million, with about 10 million shared. Clones were read by immunoSEQ multiplex PCR, and TCRdb kept only the in-frame ones, dropping some. The V and J calls and clone size were taken over from that table, and D and trimming were inferred from the DNA. The sample includes over 150,000 clones, roughly 84% of them seen just once.

The origin of this receptor is a boy between 2 and 10 years old in good health and CMV-seronegative. The rearrangement uses TRBV7-9 and TRBJ2-5, with D unclear. The sequenced sample consisted of PBMCs. The CDR3 loop is CASSLARETQYF. The CDR3 bases are TGTGCCAGCAGCTTAGCGAGGGAGACCCAGTACTTC.